This passage covers 8 T cell receptor beta chains from one sample sequenced in a study of T cell responses to AZD1222 COVID-19 vaccine. The method was immunoSEQ multiplex PCR; TCRdb's version includes in-frame clones alone and lacks a portion of them. The data show tens of thousands of clones, 87% seen once. This material consisted of peripheral blood, taken 28 days after the second AZD1222 dose. All receptors come from an adult who received the AZD1222 COVID-19 vaccine.

This clone was observed once. This chain uses TRBV9 with TRBJ2-2; 9 bases line up with TRBD1. The CDR3 has 16 residues. Germline CDR1 reads SGDLS; CDR2 reads YYNGEE. Losses at the gene ends were 1 base for V and 3 bases for J; bases not matched to a gene: 4. The CDR3 sequence: CASSVSGTGYTGELFF. The CDR3, as DNA: TGTGCCAGCAGCGTATCCGGGACAGGGTACACCGGGGAGCTGTTTTTT.

The J gene is TRBJ1-5, the V gene TRBV30; D uncertain. CDR3 size: 13 residues. Trimming stripped 3 bases from V and 3 bases from J, with 9 bases between. The germline V gene has CDR1 GTSNPN and CDR2 SVGIG (reference sequence). This CDR3 reads CAWSMGSNQPQHF. For the CDR3, the DNA is TGTGCCTGGAGCATGGGGTCCAATCAGCCCCAGCATTTT.

This sequence joins TRBV7-9 and TRBJ1-1; D remains ambiguous. Per the germline V gene, CDR1 is SEHNR and CDR2 is FQNEAQ (reference sequence). Between the trimmed V and J ends, which lost 2 bases and 2 bases, there was a span of 15 bases. This CDR3 has 16 residues. CDR3 region: CASSLSYGRGNTEAFF. CDR3 nucleotides: TGTGCCAGCAGCTTATCGTACGGTCGGGGAAACACTGAAGCTTTCTTT.

The chain is built from TRBV28 and TRBJ1-3, with D unclear. V lost 8 bases, J lost 0 bases, and 5 bases lay in between. The CDR3 is 12 residues long. Germline V gene sequence: CDR1 MDHEN, CDR2 SYDVKM. CDR3 bases: TGTGCCAGCCAATCCTCTGGAAACACCATATATTTT. Its protein product is CASQSSGNTIYF.

The chain employs TRBV4-2 and TRBJ1-2, with TRBD1 identical over 11 bases. The V gene end was trimmed by 5 bases and the J gene end by 9 bases; junction bases not matched to a gene: 8. Germline V gives CDR1 LGHNA, CDR2 YNFKEQ. This CDR3 region has 14 residues. DNA for the CDR3: TGTGCCAGCAGCACTCCGGGACAGGGGGGAAGCTACACCTTC. Amino acid sequence: CASSTPGQGGSYTF.

This chain links TRBV30 with TRBJ1-5; 7 positions agree with TRBD1. This CDR3 spans 13 amino acids. The V segment lost 8 bases and the J segment 2 bases; nucleotides outside the gene matches: 6. Per the germline V gene, CDR1 is GTSNPN and CDR2 is SVGIG (reference sequence). The CDR3 coding sequence is TGTGCCGTTAGACAGGGTGGCAATCAGCCCCAGCATTTT. This gives the protein CAVRQGGNQPQHF. The whole variable domain, filled in from reference TRBV30 and TRBJ1-5, reads SQTIHQWPATLVQPVGSPLSLECTVEGTSNPNLYWYRQAAGRGLQLLFYSVGIGQISSEVPQNLSASRPQDRQFILSSKKLLLSDSGFYLCAVRQGGNQPQHFGDGTRLSIL.

CDR3 bases: TGTGCCAGTAGTATCGGGAGGACAACTAATGAAAAACTGTTTTTT. Translation: CASSIGRTTNEKLFF. V and J are TRBV19 and TRBJ1-4; D not certain. The V and J ends lost 3 bases and 0 bases respectively, with 8 bases between them. The CDR3 is 15 amino acids. Germline V CDR1 and CDR2: LNHDA, SQIVND (reference sequence). The full variable domain, completed using reference TRBV19 and TRBJ1-4, is DGGITQSPKYLFRKEGQNVTLSCEQNLNHDAMYWYRQDPGQGLRLIYYSQIVNDFQKGDIAEGYSVSREKKESFPLTVTSAQKNPTAFYLCASSIGRTTNEKLFFGSGTQLSVL.

This chain connects TRBV7-3 to TRBJ1-5, with D maybe TRBD1 (5 bases). The germline V gene has CDR1 SGHTA and CDR2 FQGTGA. CDR3 size: 13 residues. The V end was cut by 5 bases, the J end by 7 bases, with 12 bases between. The CDR3 reads CASSPQWDQPQHF. DNA of the CDR3: TGTGCCAGCAGCCCCCAGTGGGACCAGCCCCAGCATTTT. The full variable domain, its missing parts supplied by reference TRBV7-3 and TRBJ1-5, is GAGVSQTPSNKVTEKGKYVELRCDPISGHTALYWYRQSLGQGPEFLIYFQGTGAADDSGLPNDRFFAVRPEGSVSTLKIQRTERGDSAVYLCASSPQWDQPQHFGDGTRLSIL.